These 31 T cell receptor beta chains originate from one sample sequenced in a study of OX40 agonist ivuxolimab in advanced cancers. TCRdb keeps only in-frame clones here, not all; method: immunoSEQ multiplex PCR. The table lists under 90,000 clones, approximately 92% of them singletons. The sequences come from CD4+ or CD8+ T cells sorted from blood, collected in a trial of the OX40 agonist ivuxolimab. Receptors originate from an adult with an advanced solid tumor such as melanoma, head and neck, liver or kidney cancer.

This clone was picked up a small number of times. This chain connects TRBV15 to TRBJ1-2, with 7 bases fitting TRBD1. V was clipped by 1 base and J by 5 bases; unmatched bases: 4. CDR1 and CDR2 (germline): LNHNV, YYDKDF (reference sequence). This CDR3 is built from 14 residues. CDR3 nucleotides: TGTGCCACCAGCAGAGGACAGGGAGGATATGGCTACACCTTC. Amino acid sequence: CATSRGQGGYGYTF.

V gene TRBV27 combines with J gene TRBJ2-7; D ambiguous. The CDR3 consists of 10 residues. In germline, CDR1 is MNHEY, CDR2 SMNVEV (reference sequence). With 4 bases removed from V and 2 bases from J, the gap between germline ends came to 0 bases. The CDR3 sequence is CASSSYEQYF. CDR3 DNA sequence: TGTGCCAGCAGTTCCTACGAGCAGTACTTC.

This rearrangement joins TRBV5-1 to TRBJ2-3, with 7 bases matching TRBD1. This CDR3 has 14 amino acids. CDR1 is SGHRS, CDR2 YFSETQ, per germline. The V segment lost 1 base and the J segment 5 bases; nucleotides outside the gene matches: 4. The CDR3 spells CASSLTTGEDTQYF. In DNA form, the CDR3 reads TGCGCCAGCAGCTTGACCACAGGGGAAGATACGCAGTATTTT.

The CDR3 is CASTSQGRYNSPLHF. The CDR3 DNA is TGTGCCAGCACCTCCCAGGGGCGGTATAATTCACCCCTCCACTTT. The V call is TRBV28, the J call TRBJ1-6; the D gene is possibly TRBD1 (6 bases). The length of the CDR3 is 15 residues. Germline CDR1 is MDHEN and CDR2 is SYDVKM. The ends were cut back, 7 bases at V and 4 bases at J, with 14 bases in the middle.

V gene TRBV5-6 combines with J gene TRBJ1-3, with D possibly TRBD1 on 6 matching bases. Germline CDR1 and CDR2: SGHDT and YYEEEE. Trimming left V 4 bases short and J 1 base short, with 15 bases between. The CDR3 spans 16 residues. CDR3 coding DNA: TGTGCCAGCAGCCGCCCGGACAGAGGATCTGGAAACACCATATATTTT. This codes for CASSRPDRGSGNTIYF.

This rearrangement joins TRBV28 to TRBJ1-2; D unresolved. Germline assignment: CDR1 MDHEN and CDR2 SYDVKM. This CDR3 has 15 amino acids. Between the trimmed V and J ends, which lost 5 bases and 3 bases, there was a span of 16 bases. The CDR3 DNA is TGTGCCAGCAGTCCTATAGCCGCCCTGGACTATGGCTACACCTTC. Translating gives CASSPIAALDYGYTF.

CDR3 loop: CASSPGPHNEQFF. CDR3 bases: TGCGCCAGCAGCCCTGGACCACACAATGAGCAGTTCTTC. This sequence joins TRBV5-1 and TRBJ2-1; the D is unclear. The CDR3 runs 13 residues. V lost 4 bases and J lost 5, with 10 bases in between. Germline lookup yields CDR1 SGHRS and CDR2 YFSETQ.

The chain links TRBV28 to TRBJ2-3; D could derive from TRBD1 or TRBD2 (6 bases each). Germline V lookup: CDR1 MDHEN, CDR2 SYDVKM. V lost 10 bases to trimming and J lost 2 bases, with 16 bases between them. The CDR3 contains 14 residues. CDR3 sequence (DNA): TGTGCCAACCCGCTCGGGGGCTACACAGATACGCAGTATTTT. Translation: CANPLGGYTDTQYF.

This chain connects TRBV9 to TRBJ2-2; 7 nucleotides agree with TRBD2. The CDR3 loop spans 21 amino acids. Per germline, CDR1 SGDLS and CDR2 YYNGEE. With V trimmed by 4 bases and J by 0 bases, 21 bases remained unmatched. The CDR3 here is CASSLSLPSGPFGANTGELFF. In nucleotides, the CDR3 is TGTGCCAGCAGCCTTAGTCTTCCTAGCGGTCCCTTCGGGGCGAACACCGGGGAGCTGTTTTTT.

The chain couples TRBV5-1 to TRBJ2-7; TRBD2 is a possible D gene (5 bases). Germline V gene data show CDR1 as SGHRS and CDR2 as YFSETQ. The CDR3 loop spans 15 amino acids. Trimming removed 7 bases from V and 0 bases from J, with 17 bases in between. The CDR3 bases are TGCGCCAGCGGGTCAGGAGGACCCCCCTCCTACGAGCAGTACTTC. This encodes CASGSGGPPSYEQYF. The full variable domain, rest sourced from reference TRBV5-1 and TRBJ2-7, is KAGVTQTPRYLIKTRGQQVTLSCSPISGHRSVSWYQQTPGQGLQFLFEYFSETQRNKGNFPGRFSGRQFSNSRSEMNVSTLELGDSALYLCASGSGGPPSYEQYFGPGTRLTVT.

The rearrangement uses TRBV11-2 and TRBJ2-3; D is ambiguous. The germline CDR1 and CDR2 sequences are SGHAT and FQNNGV. Between the trimmed V and J ends, which lost 1 base and 0 bases, there was a span of 8 bases. CDR3 length equals 15 residues. CDR3 DNA: TGTGCCAGCAGCTTAGGCTTGCCTAGCACAGATACGCAGTATTTT. Encoded protein: CASSLGLPSTDTQYF.

The chain carries TRBV5-6 and TRBJ1-5; 11 nucleotides align to TRBD1. The CDR3 is made up of 18 amino acids. In germline, CDR1 is SGHDT, CDR2 YYEEEE. The junction had 12 bases not matched to a gene; V was cut back by 7 bases and J by 0 bases. The CDR3, as DNA: TGTGCCAGCGGTGGGACAGGGGGACCAAGGCATAGCAATCAGCCCCAGCATTTT. Translated, it gives CASGGTGGPRHSNQPQHF.

This chain uses TRBV4-3 with TRBJ2-1, with 7 bases aligning to TRBD2. Germline V lookup: CDR1 LGHNA, CDR2 YSLEER. The CDR3 length is 16 residues. V lost 4 bases to trimming and J lost 0 bases; unmatched junction nucleotides: 6. CDR3 amino acids: CASSLTSESSYNEQFF. CDR3 coding DNA: TGCGCCAGCAGCCTCACTAGCGAGAGCTCCTACAATGAGCAGTTCTTC.

The genes are TRBV29-1 and TRBJ2-1; D is unclear. Germline V lookup: CDR1 SQVTM, CDR2 ANQGSEA. The V end lost 3 bases, the J end lost 0 bases, and 9 bases lay between the germline ends. The CDR3 has 14 amino acids. This CDR3 is CSVDMAHSYNEQFF. DNA for the CDR3: TGCAGCGTTGACATGGCACACTCCTACAATGAGCAGTTCTTC.

The rearrangement joins TRBV6-1 to TRBJ1-1; the D gene is possibly TRBD1 (6 bases). Looked up from germline, CDR1 is MNHNS and CDR2 is SASEGT. V was cut by 3 bases and J by 5 bases, with 10 bases left in between. The CDR3 is made up of 13 amino acids. CDR3 in DNA: TGTGCCAGCAGTGATCGGACAGAAACTGAAGCTTTCTTT. Its translation is CASSDRTETEAFF.

The chain has TRBV7-2 and TRBJ2-3, with D hard to call. CDR3 size: 12 residues. The V gene's germline CDR1 is SGHTA and CDR2 FQGNSA. V lost 4 bases, J lost 5 bases, and 7 bases lay in between. CDR3 in DNA: TGTGCCAGCAGCTCCTACCTAGATACGCAGTATTTT. Protein product: CASSSYLDTQYF.

The genes are TRBV27 and TRBJ1-1; D is perhaps TRBD1 (6 bases). The CDR3 has 12 residues. V dropped 6 bases and J dropped 7 bases, with 12 bases sitting between them. From germline, CDR1 is MNHEY and CDR2 SMNVEV (reference sequence). The CDR3 protein is CASSPQGGEAFF. CDR3 nucleotides: TGTGCCAGCAGCCCACAGGGAGGTGAAGCTTTCTTT.

This clone was seen a single time. The rearrangement joins TRBV28 to TRBJ2-1, with TRBD2 matching over 9 bases. From germline, CDR1 is MDHEN and CDR2 SYDVKM. V shed 5 bases and J 0 bases; nucleotides not matched to a gene: 5. This CDR3 is 16 amino acids long. The CDR3 region is CASSGSGGNSYNEQFF. In DNA, the CDR3 is TGTGCCAGCAGTGGTAGCGGGGGAAACTCCTACAATGAGCAGTTCTTC. The full variable domain, completed using reference TRBV28 and TRBJ2-1, is DVKVTQSSRYLVKRTGEKVFLECVQDMDHENMFWYRQDPGLGLRLIYFSYDVKMKEKGDIPEGYSVSREKKERFSLILESASTNQTSMYLCASSGSGGNSYNEQFFGPGTRLTVL.

The chain combines TRBV19 with TRBJ1-1; D unclear. V was trimmed by 6 bases and J by 1 base, leaving 12 bases between them. Germline V gene lookup returns CDR1 LNHDA and CDR2 SQIVND (reference sequence). The CDR3 has 14 amino acids. The CDR3 coding sequence is TGTGCCAGTAGCCCCCGGGCAGCGAACACTGAAGCTTTCTTT. Its translation: CASSPRAANTEAFF.

The chain recombines TRBV5-1 with TRBJ1-6, with 7 nucleotides matching TRBD1. Germline values: CDR1 SGHRS, CDR2 YFSETQ. Trimming removed 4 bases from V and 8 bases from J; junction bases left unmatched: 9. The CDR3 extends over 15 amino acids. The CDR3 region has the DNA TGCGCCAGCAGCCGATCACAGGGGTTCGATTCACCCCTCCACTTT. Its translation is CASSRSQGFDSPLHF.

A single count supports this clone. This sequence joins TRBV6-5 and TRBJ2-7; either TRBD1 or TRBD2 may fit D (5 bases each). Trimming stripped 2 bases from V and 5 bases from J, with 13 bases between. The CDR3 is 14 amino acids. Germline V lookup: CDR1 MNHEY, CDR2 SVGAGI. The CDR3 DNA reads TGTGCCAGCAGTTACCCGCAGGGAGCCCACGAGCAGTACTTC. This codes for CASSYPQGAHEQYF.

The V and J genes are TRBV27 and TRBJ2-1, with 7 positions matching TRBD1. The V gene end was trimmed by 6 bases and the J gene end by 7 bases; junction bases not matched to a gene: 9. The germline CDR1 and CDR2 sequences are MNHEY and SMNVEV (reference sequence). There are 14 residues in the CDR3. CDR3 sequence (DNA): TGTGCCAGCAGATTTACAGGGGCCGGGAATGAGCAGTTCTTC. Translating gives CASRFTGAGNEQFF.

This chain joins TRBV28 and TRBJ2-1; no firm D call. The germline gives CDR1 MDHEN, CDR2 SYDVKM. The CDR3 extends over 13 amino acids. The ends were cut back, 3 bases at V and 10 bases at J, with 13 bases in the middle. CDR3 protein: CASSLRLGIEQFF. The CDR3 DNA sequence: TGTGCCAGCAGTTTGCGTCTTGGGATAGAGCAGTTCTTC.

In this sample, this clone turned up once. V usage is TRBV2 and J usage is TRBJ2-1; 9 positions match TRBD1. The CDR3 is made up of 13 amino acids. CDR1 and CDR2 from the germline V gene are SNHLY and FYNNEI. V was clipped by 6 bases and J by 7 bases; unmatched bases: 4. The CDR3 spells CASSGTGFNEQFF. The CDR3 DNA reads TGTGCCAGCAGCGGGACAGGGTTTAATGAGCAGTTCTTC. The variable domain in full, with the rest retrieved from reference TRBV2 and TRBJ2-1, is EPEVTQTPSHQVTQMGQEVILRCVPISNHLYFYWYRQILGQKVEFLVSFYNNEISEKSEIFDDQFSVERPDGSNFTLKIRSTKLEDSAMYFCASSGTGFNEQFFGPGTRLTVL.

This rearrangement joins TRBV5-1 to TRBJ1-1, with 8 positions matching TRBD1. The CDR3 totals 13 residues. V was pared by 5 bases and J by 5 bases, with 5 bases of the junction left unmatched. Germline V gives CDR1 SGHRS, CDR2 YFSETQ. The CDR3 spells CASREQGGTEAFF. CDR3 sequence (DNA): TGCGCCAGCAGGGAACAGGGGGGAACTGAAGCTTTCTTT.

The J gene is TRBJ1-1, the V gene TRBV5-1; D uncertain. The CDR3 is 12 amino acids. The germline V gene has CDR1 SGHRS and CDR2 YFSETQ. V was shortened by 0 bases and J by 8 bases, with 8 bases between the two germline ends. This chain's CDR3 is CASSLEREEAFF. CDR3 in DNA: TGCGCCAGCAGCTTGGAACGGGAAGAAGCTTTCTTT.

The chain recombines TRBV6-1 with TRBJ2-5; TRBD2 agrees at 7 bases. The length of the CDR3 is 16 residues. V lost 2 bases to trimming and J lost 1 base; unmatched junction nucleotides: 7. Germline CDR1 and CDR2: MNHNS and SASEGT. CDR3 coding DNA: TGTGCCAGCAGTGAACCACGGGGGGAATTCCAAGAGACCCAGTACTTC. It encodes CASSEPRGEFQETQYF.

The chain employs TRBV5-1 and TRBJ2-3, with TRBD2 identical over 14 bases. Germline-derived CDR1 and CDR2 are SGHRS and YFSETQ. The length of the CDR3 is 16 residues. With 4 bases clipped from V and 6 bases from J, the junction kept 7 bases outside the gene matches. CDR3 amino acids: CASSTGLAGVLDTQYF. As DNA, the CDR3 is TGCGCCAGCAGCACGGGACTAGCGGGAGTGCTGGATACGCAGTATTTT.

The rearrangement uses TRBV28 and TRBJ2-5; TRBD2 aligns across 13 bases. This CDR3 spans 18 amino acids. Germline V gives CDR1 MDHEN, CDR2 SYDVKM. With V trimmed by 5 bases and J by 1 base, 10 bases remained unmatched. The CDR3 loop reads CASSGPSRLAGGQETQYF. The CDR3 DNA is TGTGCCAGCAGTGGCCCCTCGAGACTAGCGGGGGGCCAAGAGACCCAGTACTTC.

The genes are TRBV6-4 and TRBJ2-3; possibly TRBD2 for D (6 bases). The CDR3 consists of 15 residues. Germline lookup yields CDR1 MRHNA and CDR2 SNTAGT. Deletions cut 4 bases from V and 0 bases from J, with 11 bases between. The CDR3 loop is CASSALGGSTDTQYF. The CDR3 region has the DNA TGTGCCAGCAGTGCGCTGGGAGGCAGCACAGATACGCAGTATTTT.

The chain couples TRBV27 to TRBJ2-1; 9 bases line up with TRBD2. The CDR3 spans 16 residues. With V trimmed by 1 base and J by 2 bases, 3 bases remained unmatched. Germline values: CDR1 MNHEY, CDR2 SMNVEV (reference sequence). This CDR3 reads CASSLLAGGAYNEQFF. Here the CDR3 DNA reads TGTGCCAGCAGTTTATTGGCGGGAGGGGCCTACAATGAGCAGTTCTTC.